The following is a T cell receptor (beta chain) sequence with its context. The antigen is undetermined. This record belongs to a study of shared clonotypes between healthy human individuals. Study observations and caveats: For naive CD4 cells, approximately 4.8% of clonotypes were shared across a handful of donors.

Assay used: immunoSEQ multiplex PCR; TCRdb lists only in-frame clones, some missing. The repertoire has around 1,000,000 clones, around 77% of them found once; the top ten carry almost 0.9%. The germline V gene has CDR1 MDHEN and CDR2 SYDVKM. Trimming stripped 5 bases from V and 2 bases from J, with 16 bases between. There are 15 residues in the CDR3. Source material: memory CD4+ T cells from PBMCs. Described subset: CD45RA-negative fraction. This receptor was obtained from a man younger than 30 in good health. Some clones in this sample may be carry-over from other donors' samples. The V gene is TRBV28, the J gene TRBJ2-7, with a weak D call TRBD1 (6 bases). This CDR3 is CASSGSWGQTYEQYF. CDR3 coding DNA: TGTGCCAGCAGTGGAAGCTGGGGGCAAACCTACGAGCAGTACTTC.